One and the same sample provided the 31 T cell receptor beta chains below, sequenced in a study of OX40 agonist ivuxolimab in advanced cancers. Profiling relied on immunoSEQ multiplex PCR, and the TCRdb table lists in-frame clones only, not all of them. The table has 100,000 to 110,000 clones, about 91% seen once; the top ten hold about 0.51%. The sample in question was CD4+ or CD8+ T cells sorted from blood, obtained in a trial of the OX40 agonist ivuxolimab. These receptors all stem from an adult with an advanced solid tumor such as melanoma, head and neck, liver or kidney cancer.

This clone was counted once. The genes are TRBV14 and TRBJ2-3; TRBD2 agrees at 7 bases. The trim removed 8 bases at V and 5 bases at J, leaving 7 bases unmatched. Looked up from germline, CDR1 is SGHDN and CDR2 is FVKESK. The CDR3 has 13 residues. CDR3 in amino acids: CASRDYNGDTQYF. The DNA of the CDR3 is TGTGCCAGCCGGGACTATAATGGAGATACGCAGTATTTT.

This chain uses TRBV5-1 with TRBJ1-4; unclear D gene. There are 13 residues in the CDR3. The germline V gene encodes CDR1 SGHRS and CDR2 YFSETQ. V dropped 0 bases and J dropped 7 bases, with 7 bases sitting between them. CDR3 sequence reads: CASSLEGGEKLFF. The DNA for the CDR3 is TGCGCCAGCAGCTTGGAAGGCGGTGAAAAACTGTTTTTT. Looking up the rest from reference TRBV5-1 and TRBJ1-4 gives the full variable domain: KAGVTQTPRYLIKTRGQQVTLSCSPISGHRSVSWYQQTPGQGLQFLFEYFSETQRNKGNFPGRFSGRQFSNSRSEMNVSTLELGDSALYLCASSLEGGEKLFFGSGTQLSVL.

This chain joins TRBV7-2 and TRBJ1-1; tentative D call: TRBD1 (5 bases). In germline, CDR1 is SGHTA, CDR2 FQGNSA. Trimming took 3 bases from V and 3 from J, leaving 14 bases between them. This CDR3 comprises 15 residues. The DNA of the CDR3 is TGTGCCAGCAGCTTGTTTTGGGGCGAGGACACTGAAGCTTTCTTT. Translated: CASSLFWGEDTEAFF.

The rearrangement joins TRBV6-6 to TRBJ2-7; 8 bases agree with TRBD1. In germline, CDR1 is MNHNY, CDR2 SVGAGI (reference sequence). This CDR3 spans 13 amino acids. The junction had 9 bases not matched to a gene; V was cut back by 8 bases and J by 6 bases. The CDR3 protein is CASQDRGNGEQYF. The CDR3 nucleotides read TGTGCCAGCCAAGACAGGGGCAACGGCGAGCAGTACTTC.

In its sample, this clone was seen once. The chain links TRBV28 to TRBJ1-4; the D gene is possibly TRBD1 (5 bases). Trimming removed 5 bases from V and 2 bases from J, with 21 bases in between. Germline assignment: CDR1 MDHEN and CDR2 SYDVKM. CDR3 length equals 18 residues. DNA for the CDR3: TGTGCCAGCAGTAAAGGGGTGGGACGCCTGGGGACTAATGAAAAACTGTTTTTT. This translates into CASSKGVGRLGTNEKLFF.

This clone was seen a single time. The CDR3 loop reads CASSSSNRYSSGYTF. The DNA for the CDR3 is TGTGCCAGCAGTTCCTCCAATAGATACTCGTCTGGCTACACCTTC. The V and J genes are TRBV6-5 and TRBJ1-2; D gene unclear. The germline V gene has CDR1 MNHEY and CDR2 SVGAGI. The CDR3 spans 15 residues. With 4 bases removed from V and 7 bases from J, the gap between germline ends came to 19 bases.

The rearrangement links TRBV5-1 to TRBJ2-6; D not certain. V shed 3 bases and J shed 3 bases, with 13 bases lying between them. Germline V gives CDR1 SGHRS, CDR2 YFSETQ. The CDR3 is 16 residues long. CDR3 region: CASSSAPAGGANVLTF. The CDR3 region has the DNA TGCGCCAGCAGCTCAGCCCCCGCTGGTGGGGCCAACGTCCTGACTTTC.

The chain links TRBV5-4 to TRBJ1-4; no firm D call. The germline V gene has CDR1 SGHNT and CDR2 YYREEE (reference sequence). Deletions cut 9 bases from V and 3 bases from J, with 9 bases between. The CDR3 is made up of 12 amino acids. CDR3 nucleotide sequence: TGTGCCACGCAAGGGCCTAATGAAAAACTGTTTTTT. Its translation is CATQGPNEKLFF.

CDR3 in DNA: TGCGCCAGCAGCTGGGGTAAGAGGCAGGAGAACACTGAAGCTTTCTTT. Its protein is CASSWGKRQENTEAFF. This chain joins TRBV5-1 and TRBJ1-1; D gene uncertain. The CDR3 spans 16 residues. Germline V CDR1 and CDR2: SGHRS, YFSETQ. V lost 3 bases, J lost 1 base, and 16 bases lay in between.

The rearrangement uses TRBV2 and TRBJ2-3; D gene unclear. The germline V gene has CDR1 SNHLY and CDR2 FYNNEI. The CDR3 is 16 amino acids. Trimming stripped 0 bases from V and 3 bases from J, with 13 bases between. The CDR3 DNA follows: TGTGCCAGCAGTGAAGCTCTTCGGCGTTTGACAGATACGCAGTATTTT. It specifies CASSEALRRLTDTQYF. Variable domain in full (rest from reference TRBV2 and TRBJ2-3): EPEVTQTPSHQVTQMGQEVILRCVPISNHLYFYWYRQILGQKVEFLVSFYNNEISEKSEIFDDQFSVERPDGSNFTLKIRSTKLEDSAMYFCASSEALRRLTDTQYFGPGTRLTVL.

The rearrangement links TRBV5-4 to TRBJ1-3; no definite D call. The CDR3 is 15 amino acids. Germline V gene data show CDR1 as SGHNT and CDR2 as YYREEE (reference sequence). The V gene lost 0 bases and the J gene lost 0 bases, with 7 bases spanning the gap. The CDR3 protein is CASSLDALSGNTIYF. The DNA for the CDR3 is TGTGCCAGCAGCTTGGATGCGCTCTCTGGAAACACCATATATTTT.

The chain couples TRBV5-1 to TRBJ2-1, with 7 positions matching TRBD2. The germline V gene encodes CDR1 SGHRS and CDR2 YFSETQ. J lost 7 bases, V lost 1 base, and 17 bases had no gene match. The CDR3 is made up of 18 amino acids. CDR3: CASSLFGRGASGPNEQFF. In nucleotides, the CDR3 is TGCGCCAGCAGCTTGTTCGGTCGCGGGGCTAGCGGACCTAATGAGCAGTTCTTC.

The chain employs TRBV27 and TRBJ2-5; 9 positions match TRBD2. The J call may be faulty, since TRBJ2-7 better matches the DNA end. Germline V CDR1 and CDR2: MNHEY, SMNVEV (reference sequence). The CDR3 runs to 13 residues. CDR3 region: CASSSGRIHEQYF. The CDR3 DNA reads TGTGCCAGCAGTAGCGGGAGGATCCACGAGCAGTACTTC.

The CDR3 DNA reads TGTGCCAGCAGTCCTAGCGGGACGAACACCGGGGAGCTGTTTTTT. It is translated as CASSPSGTNTGELFF. The V gene is TRBV2, the J gene TRBJ2-2, with TRBD2 matching 9 bases. V lost 5 bases and J lost 0; bases outside the gene matches: 1. Germline lookup yields CDR1 SNHLY and CDR2 FYNNEI. The CDR3 extends over 15 amino acids.

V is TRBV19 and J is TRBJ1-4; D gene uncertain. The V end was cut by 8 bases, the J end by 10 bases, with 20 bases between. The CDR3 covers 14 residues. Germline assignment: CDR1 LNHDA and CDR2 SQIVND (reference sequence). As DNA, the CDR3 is TGTGCCAGTTCGGCAATAGGTCGGTATGGAAAACTGTTTTTT. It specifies CASSAIGRYGKLFF.

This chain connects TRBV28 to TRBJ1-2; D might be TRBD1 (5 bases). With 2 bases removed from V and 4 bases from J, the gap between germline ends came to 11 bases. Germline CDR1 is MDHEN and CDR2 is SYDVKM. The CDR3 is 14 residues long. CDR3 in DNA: TGTGCCAGCAGTTTAGGTTACAGGACCTATGGCTACACCTTC. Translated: CASSLGYRTYGYTF.

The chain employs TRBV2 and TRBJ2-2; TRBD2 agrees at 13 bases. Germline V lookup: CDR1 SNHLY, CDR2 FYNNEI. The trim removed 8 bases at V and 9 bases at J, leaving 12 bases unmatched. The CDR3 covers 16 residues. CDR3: CASGGLAGTRGRELFF. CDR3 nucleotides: TGTGCCAGCGGGGGACTAGCGGGAACTCGGGGCAGGGAGCTGTTTTTT.

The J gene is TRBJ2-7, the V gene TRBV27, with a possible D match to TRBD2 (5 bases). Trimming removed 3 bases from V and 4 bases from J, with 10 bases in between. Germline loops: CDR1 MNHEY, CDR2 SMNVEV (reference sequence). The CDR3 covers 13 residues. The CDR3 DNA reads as TGTGCCAGCAGTTTGAGGGCCGGATACGAGCAGTACTTC. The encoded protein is CASSLRAGYEQYF.

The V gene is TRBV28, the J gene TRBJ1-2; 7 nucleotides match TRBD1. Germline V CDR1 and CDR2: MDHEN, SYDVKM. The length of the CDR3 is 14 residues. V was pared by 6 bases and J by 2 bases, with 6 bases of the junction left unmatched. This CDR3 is CASRRQGRNYGYTF. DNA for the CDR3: TGTGCCAGCAGGCGACAGGGAAGAAACTATGGCTACACCTTC.

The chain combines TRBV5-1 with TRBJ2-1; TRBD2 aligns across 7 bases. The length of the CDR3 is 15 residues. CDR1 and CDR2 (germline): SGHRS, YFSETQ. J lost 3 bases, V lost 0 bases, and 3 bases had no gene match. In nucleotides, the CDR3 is TGCGCCAGCAGCTTGGATGCGGGGGACTACAATGAGCAGTTCTTC. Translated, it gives CASSLDAGDYNEQFF.

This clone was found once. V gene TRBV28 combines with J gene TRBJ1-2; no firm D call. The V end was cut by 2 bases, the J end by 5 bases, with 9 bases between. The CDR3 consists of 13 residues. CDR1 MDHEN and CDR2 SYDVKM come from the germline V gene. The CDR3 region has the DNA TGTGCCAGCAGTTTACTCGGAAATTATGGCTACACCTTC. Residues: CASSLLGNYGYTF.

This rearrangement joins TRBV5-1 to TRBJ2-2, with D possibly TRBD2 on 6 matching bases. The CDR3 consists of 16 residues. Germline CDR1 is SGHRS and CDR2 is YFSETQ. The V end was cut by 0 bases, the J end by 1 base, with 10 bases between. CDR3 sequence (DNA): TGCGCCAGCAGCTTGGGAACTAGCCAGAACACCGGGGAGCTGTTTTTT. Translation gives CASSLGTSQNTGELFF. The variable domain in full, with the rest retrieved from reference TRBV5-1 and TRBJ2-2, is KAGVTQTPRYLIKTRGQQVTLSCSPISGHRSVSWYQQTPGQGLQFLFEYFSETQRNKGNFPGRFSGRQFSNSRSEMNVSTLELGDSALYLCASSLGTSQNTGELFFGEGSRLTVL.

CDR3 amino acids: CASSLSGSYEQYF. The CDR3 nucleotides read TGCGCCAGCAGTCTTAGCGGGAGTTACGAGCAGTACTTC. The V call is TRBV10-1, the J call TRBJ2-7, with 9 bases aligning to TRBD2. CDR3 length: 13 amino acids. Trimming took 5 bases from V and 4 from J; bases not matched to a gene: 3. Germline V gives CDR1 WNHNN, CDR2 SYGVQD (reference sequence).

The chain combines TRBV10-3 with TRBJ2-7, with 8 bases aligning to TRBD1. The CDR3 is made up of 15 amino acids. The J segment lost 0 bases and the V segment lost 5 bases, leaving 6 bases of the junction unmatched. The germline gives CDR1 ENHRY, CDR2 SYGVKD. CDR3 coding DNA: TGTGCCATCAGTAGTCCGGGACAGGCCTCCTACGAGCAGTACTTC. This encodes CAISSPGQASYEQYF.

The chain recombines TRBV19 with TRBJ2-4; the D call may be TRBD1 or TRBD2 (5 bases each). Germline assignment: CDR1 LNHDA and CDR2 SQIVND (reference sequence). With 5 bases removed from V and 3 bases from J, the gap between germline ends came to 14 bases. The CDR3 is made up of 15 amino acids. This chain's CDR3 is CASSGGTGGKNIQYF. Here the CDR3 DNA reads TGTGCCAGTAGTGGAGGAACAGGCGGCAAAAACATTCAGTACTTC.

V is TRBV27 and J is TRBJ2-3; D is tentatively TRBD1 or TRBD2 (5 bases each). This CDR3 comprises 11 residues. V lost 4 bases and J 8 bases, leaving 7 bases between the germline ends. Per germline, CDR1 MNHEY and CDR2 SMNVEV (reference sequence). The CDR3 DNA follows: TGTGCCAGCAGTTCAGGGACTACGCAGTATTTT. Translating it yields CASSSGTTQYF.

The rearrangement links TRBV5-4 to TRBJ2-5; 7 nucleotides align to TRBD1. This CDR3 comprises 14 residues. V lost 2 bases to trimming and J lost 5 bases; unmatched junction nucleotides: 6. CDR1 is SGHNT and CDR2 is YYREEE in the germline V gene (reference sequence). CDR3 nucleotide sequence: TGTGCCAGCAGCTTTACAGGGGCTCGGGAGACCCAGTACTTC. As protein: CASSFTGARETQYF.

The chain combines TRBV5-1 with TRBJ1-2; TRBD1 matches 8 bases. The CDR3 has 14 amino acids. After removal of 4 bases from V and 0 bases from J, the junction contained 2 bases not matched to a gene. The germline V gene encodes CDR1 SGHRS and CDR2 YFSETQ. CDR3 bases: TGCGCCAGCAGCCAGGGGGCGGCTAACTATGGCTACACCTTC. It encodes CASSQGAANYGYTF.

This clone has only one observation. The CDR3 spells CASSIGGGLTGELFF. The CDR3 region has the DNA TGTGCCAGTAGTATCGGTGGTGGCCTCACCGGGGAGCTGTTTTTT. V is TRBV19 and J is TRBJ2-2; D is unresolved. The germline CDR1 and CDR2 sequences are LNHDA and SQIVND (reference sequence). Between the trimmed V and J ends, which lost 3 bases and 4 bases, there was a span of 12 bases. The CDR3 covers 15 residues.

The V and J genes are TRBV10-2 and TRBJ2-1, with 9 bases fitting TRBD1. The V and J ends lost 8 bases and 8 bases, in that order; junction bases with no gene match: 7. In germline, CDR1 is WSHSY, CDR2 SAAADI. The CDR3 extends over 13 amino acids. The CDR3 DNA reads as TGCGCCAGCTGTAGACAGGGGGTCGATGAGCAGTTCTTC. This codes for CASCRQGVDEQFF.

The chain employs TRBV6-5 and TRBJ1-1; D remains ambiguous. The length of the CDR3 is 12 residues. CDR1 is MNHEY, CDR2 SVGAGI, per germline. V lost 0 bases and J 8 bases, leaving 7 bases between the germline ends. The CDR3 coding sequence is TGTGCCAGCAGTTACTCAAACCGGGAAGCTTTCTTT. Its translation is CASSYSNREAFF.